This record covers a single TCR beta chain. The data are from a study of cytomegalovirus exposure and HLA in healthy donors. For the study at large: It was reported in a later analysis that the same platform had been used for the 120 or so validation repertoires as for the roughly 670 first-cohort repertoires.

Trimming cost V 3 bases and J 3 bases, with 12 bases left between them. Germline CDR1 is MNHEY and CDR2 is SVGAGI. This CDR3 region has 15 residues. TCRdb's table, derived via immunoSEQ multiplex PCR, lists solely in-frame clones and lacks some. The profile shows 250,000 or so clones, around 90% of them singletons. This receptor was identified in a young woman in good health and CMV-seronegative. Material for sequencing was PBMCs. The chain combines TRBV6-5 with TRBJ1-5, with D tentatively TRBD1 (5 bases). CDR3 sequence reads: CASSYMGGINQPQHF. For the CDR3, the DNA is TGTGCCAGCAGTTATATGGGGGGTATCAATCAGCCCCAGCATTTT.